The 2 T cell receptor beta chains given below trace back to one sample, sequenced in a study of beta chain features in type 1 diabetes. Reverse transcription of all isolated RNA meant that expressed TCRB transcripts were sequenced. Generated by immunoSEQ multiplex PCR, the TCRdb table keeps only in-frame clones and is missing some. The sample records some 150,000 clones, around 10% being singletons. The sample comprised central memory CD4+ T cells from blood. These receptors all come from a man younger than 35 in good health.

The chain is built from TRBV23-1 and TRBJ2-5; D uncertain. TRBV23-1 qualifies as an ORF whose function is uncertain. Trimming removed 1 base at V and 0 bases at J, with 9 bases between. The CDR3 extends over 15 amino acids. The CDR3, as DNA: TGCGCCAGCAGTCAATTGTCGGTTAACCAAGAGACCCAGTACTTC. Its protein product is CASSQLSVNQETQYF.

This clone was counted between two and nine times. For the CDR3, the DNA is TGCGCCAGCAGACCGAGGGGTTACGAGCAGTACTTC. Its protein is CASRPRGYEQYF. The chain has TRBV10-1 and TRBJ2-7, with D perhaps matching TRBD1 or TRBD2 (5 bases each). The germline gives CDR1 WNHNN, CDR2 SYGVQD (reference sequence). This CDR3 is built from 12 residues. Between the trimmed V and J ends, which lost 6 bases and 4 bases, there was a span of 10 bases.